This T cell receptor (beta chain) was documented in a study of control samples from healthy donors and cancer patients. Sequenced by immunoSEQ multiplex PCR; TCRdb stores in-frame clones only, minus some. The table lists 100,000 to 150,000 clones, 92% of them singletons, with about 1.9% in the top ten. Sequencing was done on a sample of blood. The source of this sequence is a woman aged 45 to 65 in good health.

This chain's CDR3 is CASSPDRGSPLHF. CDR3 DNA: TGTGCCAGCAGCCCCGACCGCGGCTCACCCCTCCACTTT. The gene calls are TRBV5-5 and TRBJ1-6; D is unresolved. Germline CDR1 is SGHKS and CDR2 is YYEKEE (reference sequence). The CDR3 is made up of 13 amino acids. V lost 4 bases and J 10 bases, leaving 12 bases between the germline ends. Filled out from reference TRBV5-5 and TRBJ1-6, the complete variable domain reads DAGVTQSPTHLIKTRGQQVTLRCSPISGHKSVSWYQQVLGQGPQFIFQYYEKEERGRGNFPDRFSARQFPNYSSELNVNALLLGDSALYLCASSPDRGSPLHFGNGTRLTVT.